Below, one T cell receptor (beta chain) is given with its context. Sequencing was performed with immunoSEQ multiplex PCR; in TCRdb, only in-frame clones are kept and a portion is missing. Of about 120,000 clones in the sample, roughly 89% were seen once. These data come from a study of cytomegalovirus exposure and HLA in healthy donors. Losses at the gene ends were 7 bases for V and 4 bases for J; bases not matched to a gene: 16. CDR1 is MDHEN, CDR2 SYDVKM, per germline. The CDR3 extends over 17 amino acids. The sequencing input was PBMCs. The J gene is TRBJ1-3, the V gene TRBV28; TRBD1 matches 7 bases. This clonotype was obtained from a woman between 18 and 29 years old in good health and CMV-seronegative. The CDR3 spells CASTLYRGSQPGNTIYF. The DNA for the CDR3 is TGTGCCAGCACGCTGTACAGGGGATCCCAGCCAGGAAACACCATATATTTT.